The present T cell receptor (beta chain) was sequenced within a study of CD4 T cells in relation to SARS-CoV-2 and coronaviruses (dated by TCRdb to the early 2020s). The study in broad terms: In the ViraFEST assay, PBMCs were cultured with antigen for less than 11 days, after which TCR beta CDR3s were sequenced to identify clonal expansions specific to the antigen. Shared crossreactive spike epitopes were mapped to their HLA restriction using patient-derived lymphoblastoid cell lines. The Adaptive Biotechnologies TCR-sequencing kit was used to sequence samples from three pre-COVID donors and the naive versus memory experiments, while other data came from Illumina-based sequencing. A different, Illumina-based TCR-beta assay was used to sequence expansion assays from other donors in the study. The full convalescent cohort of 12 patients had a median age of almost 40 years, ranging from about 21 to 75 years. The roughly twelve convalescent patients included 8 males and 4 females; two subjects were Hispanic. Memory CD4+ T cell crossreactivity between SARS-CoV-2 and common cold coronavirus spike proteins was assessed at the TCR clonotype level in the study.

As to this clone: Its antigen remains undetermined. The sample holds no much larger clone one base away, and base qualities are not on file.

Counted from cysteine to phenylalanine, this CDR3 has 14 amino acids. The DNA shown is the 42-base CDR3, in frame from base 1. Taken from the germline V gene (reference sequence), the CDR1 and CDR2 loops are LGHDT and YNNKEL. V loses 1 base of germline sequence and J loses 9 bases, and the interval between the two ends is 13 bases. CEF-cultured naive and memory CD4+ T cell DNA received survey-level immunoSEQ TCR-beta sequencing. Turning to the authors' computational methods: During preprocessing, nonproductive sequences were discarded, as were any CDR3s that did not begin with C, did not end with F or W, or were shorter than 7 amino acids. Antigen-specific clonotypes were called with the MANAFEST web app on the basis of expansion relative to the reference and to other culture wells. A clone was considered positive if the clone showed significant expansion compared with the reference culture in 2 of 3 replicate wells at an FDR below 0.05. For a clone to be considered positive, significant expansion relative to all other tandem wells and an odds ratio above 5 were also required. Cultured and uncultured naive and memory CD4+ repertoires were searched for previously identified spike- and CEF-reactive CDR3s. Pairwise Levenshtein distance, computed with the stringdist R package after three terminal residues were trimmed from each end, was used as the measure of CDR3 homology. The table comes from immuneACCESS by way of TCRdb, which keeps in-frame sequences with V and J called. Part of the clones is missing from these tables; in studies checked, under half for an unresolved V gene and the rest for unknown reasons. V and J calls plus clone size are reproduced from that table; the DNA served to infer D and trimming. The sample table records about 35,000 clones; roughly 80% of these occur just once. The ten biggest clones cover 6.6% of the sample.

Naive and memory CD4+ T cells were separated from cryopreserved PBMCs by first enriching for CD4 and then performing EasySep naive CD4+ T cell enrichment. Sorted naive or memory CD4+ T cells (approximately 10^5) were grown at a 1:1 ratio with T cell-depleted PBMCs and CEF peptides for about eleven days. Each peptide culture condition was generally run in triplicate replicate wells. PBMCs were isolated from leukapheresis product or whole blood by Ficoll-Paque PLUS gradient centrifugation. PBMCs were either cryopreserved at -140 degrees C or used fresh in the expansion assay. The QIAamp Micro DNA Kit was used to extract genomic DNA from the CD4+ T cells. Overall results and qualifications from the work: Pre-pandemic and post-infection samples were not both contributed by any donor, so tracing of the source of pre-existing responses was limited. The study was constrained by small numbers of patients and of tested TCRs. Naive versus memory sequencing indicated that memory recall responses, rather than primary responses primed during culture, are detected by the assay. Crossreactive clones showed significantly weaker SARS-CoV-2-driven expansion than monoreactive clones, consistent with antigenic imprinting. About 65% of donors had memory CD4+ clonotypes that crossrecognized SARS-CoV-2 and at least one common cold coronavirus spike. Since the crossreactivity analysis centred on spike protein, crossreactivity against other viral proteins was not assessed.

The receptor comes from an adult with COVID-19. The chain couples TRBV3-1 (or the pseudogene TRBV3-2) to TRBJ1-5, and TRBD1 may be the D gene, going by 5 matching bases. The specimen was naive CD4+ T cells from PBMCs, cultured in vitro. The meaning of the sample's cell subset or site label: naive CD4+ T cells isolated by negative enrichment. The CDR3 here reads CASSQGIGELPQHF. The base sequence is TGTGCCAGCAGCCAAGGCATAGGGGAATTGCCCCAGCATTTT.